What follows are 18 T cell receptor beta chains derived from one specimen sequenced in a study of siplizumab effects on memory and regulatory T cells (dated by TCRdb to the late 2010s). Libraries were prepared through the immunoSEQ multiplex PCR assay. The clones in this table, taken by TCRdb from immuneACCESS, are in-frame only. Not every clone is retained; where verified, under half of the shortfall comes from an unresolved V gene, and the cause of the rest is unknown. Within this sample are about 120,000 clones, with about 94% of them counted one time only. The ten largest clones represent around 1.7% of the sample. Sequenced input: non-Treg CD4+ T cells sorted from blood. In the paper's terms, the cell subset or site label means: FACS-sorted unstimulated CD4+ non-regulatory T cells. These receptors originate from a human donor in good health.

V and J are TRBV27 and TRBJ1-2, with 7 positions matching TRBD1. The CDR3 length is 12 residues. V lost 4 bases, J lost 7 bases, and 3 bases stayed unmatched. Germline V lookup: CDR1 MNHEY, CDR2 SMNVEV (reference sequence). DNA of the CDR3: TGTGCCAGCAGTTCTGACAGGGTTGGCTACACCTTC. Translated: CASSSDRVGYTF.

V usage is TRBV9 and J usage is TRBJ2-5; maybe TRBD2 (6 bases). CDR3 length: 14 residues. With 0 bases removed from V and 3 bases from J, the gap between germline ends came to 9 bases. The germline V gene has CDR1 SGDLS and CDR2 YYNGEE. The DNA for the CDR3 is TGTGCCAGCAGCGTAGGACGGGGGAAAGAGACCCAGTACTTC. Its protein product is CASSVGRGKETQYF.

This clone was seen once. V gene TRBV9 combines with J gene TRBJ1-5; weak D call: TRBD1 (6 bases). The CDR3 is made up of 15 amino acids. V lost 3 bases to trimming and J lost 3 bases, with 13 bases between them. The germline V gene encodes CDR1 SGDLS and CDR2 YYNGEE. CDR3 nucleotide sequence: TGTGCCAGCAGCGCCGACGGACAGATCAATCAGCCCCAGCATTTT. Translating it yields CASSADGQINQPQHF.

The chain has TRBV20-1 and TRBJ2-7; D perhaps matches TRBD1 (5 bases). CDR1 is DFQATT, CDR2 SNEGSKA, per germline (reference sequence). V dropped 1 base and J dropped 10 bases, with 8 bases sitting between them. The CDR3 extends over 10 amino acids. The CDR3 region is CSARAQGQYF. The DNA for the CDR3 is TGCAGTGCTAGAGCCCAGGGTCAGTACTTC.

The chain uses TRBV5-8 and TRBJ1-1, with D maybe TRBD1 (6 bases). The CDR3 extends over 14 amino acids. CDR1 is SGHTS, CDR2 YDEGEE, per germline. Trimming removed 7 bases from V and 5 bases from J, with 18 bases in between. CDR3 loop: CASFTGLGGTEAFF. The DNA for the CDR3 is TGTGCCAGCTTTACAGGGCTGGGGGGAACTGAAGCTTTCTTT.

The chain has TRBV2 and TRBJ2-5, with TRBD2 identical over 9 bases. The CDR3 covers 14 residues. The V segment lost 7 bases and the J segment 3 bases; nucleotides outside the gene matches: 6. In germline, CDR1 is SNHLY, CDR2 FYNNEI. CDR3 amino acids: CASTETSGKETQYF. The CDR3 region has the DNA TGTGCCAGCACCGAGACTAGCGGTAAAGAGACCCAGTACTTC.

This clone was detected only once. One junction end does not reproduce the germline sequence, and a read error may be involved. The chain employs TRBV27 and TRBJ2-2, with a tentative D call TRBD1 (6 bases). Germline CDR1 reads MNHEY; CDR2 reads SMNVEV (reference sequence). The CDR3 has 17 amino acids. CDR3 loop: CASSLSYRDFYAGELFF. The CDR3 nucleotides are TGTGCCAGCAGCTTATCTTACAGGGATTTTTACGCCGGGGAGCTGTTTTTT.

The chain combines TRBV7-9 with TRBJ1-1; 8 bases agree with TRBD1. The V and J ends lost 5 bases and 7 bases, in that order; junction bases with no gene match: 15. The CDR3 sequence is 16 residues long. The V gene's germline CDR1 is SEHNR and CDR2 FQNEAQ (reference sequence). The CDR3 protein is CASSLQGARVSSEAFF. The CDR3 nucleotides read TGTGCCAGCAGCCTCCAGGGGGCGCGGGTGTCCAGTGAAGCTTTCTTT.

The count of this clone is one. The rearrangement uses TRBV7-8 and TRBJ1-1; TRBD1 agrees at 11 bases. The CDR3 runs 18 residues. Per germline, CDR1 SGHVS and CDR2 FQNEAQ. Losses at the gene ends were 0 bases for V and 0 bases for J; bases not matched to a gene: 6. The CDR3 DNA is TGTGCCAGCAGCTTAGCGCGTAGGACAGGGGGCATGAACACTGAAGCTTTCTTT. It yields the protein CASSLARRTGGMNTEAFF.

This clone has just a few counts. The rearrangement uses TRBV7-3 and TRBJ2-7; D gene uncertain. Trimming shortened V by 3 bases and J by 2 bases, and 8 bases separated the two germline ends. Germline V gives CDR1 SGHTA, CDR2 FQGTGA. CDR3 size: 13 residues. This chain's CDR3 is CASSFGPTYEQYF. CDR3 DNA sequence: TGTGCCAGCAGCTTTGGACCGACCTACGAGCAGTACTTC.

The chain has TRBV2 and TRBJ1-5; possibly TRBD1 for D (5 bases). The CDR3 covers 18 residues. The germline gives CDR1 SNHLY, CDR2 FYNNEI. Trimming removed 3 bases from V and 1 base from J, with 19 bases in between. The CDR3 DNA reads TGTGCCAGCAGTGATATACGGACACCCAGAGGGAGCAATCAGCCCCAGCATTTT. Amino acids: CASSDIRTPRGSNQPQHF.

The chain joins TRBV5-4 to TRBJ2-3; TRBD1 matches 7 bases. CDR3 length: 15 residues. V lost 2 bases and J lost 2; bases outside the gene matches: 5. The V gene's germline CDR1 is SGHNT and CDR2 YYREEE (reference sequence). The CDR3 here is CASSFGTANTDTQYF. In DNA, the CDR3 is TGTGCCAGCAGCTTCGGGACAGCTAACACAGATACGCAGTATTTT.

Worth noting for this clone: Other DNA variants within this sample encode the same CDR3. This rearrangement joins TRBV15 to TRBJ1-4, with D maybe TRBD1 (5 bases). Germline V gene data show CDR1 as LNHNV and CDR2 as YYDKDF (reference sequence). The CDR3 spans 14 residues. V lost 0 bases and J 8 bases, leaving 10 bases between the germline ends. This CDR3 is CATSRDQGGEKLFF. CDR3 DNA sequence: TGTGCCACCAGCAGAGATCAGGGCGGGGAAAAACTGTTTTTT.

The chain is built from TRBV6-5 and TRBJ1-2; D perhaps matches TRBD1 (5 bases). CDR1 and CDR2 from the germline V gene are MNHEY and SVGAGI. This CDR3 region has 15 residues. The V and J ends lost 2 bases and 2 bases respectively, with 12 bases between them. The CDR3 nucleotides read TGTGCCAGCAGTTACAGGGGTGGGCGGAACTATGGCTACACCTTC. Its protein product is CASSYRGGRNYGYTF.

This clone appeared once. This sequence joins TRBV7-3 and TRBJ2-7, with unresolved D. Germline values: CDR1 SGHTA, CDR2 FQGTGA. The CDR3 extends over 13 amino acids. Trimming removed 5 bases from V and 1 base from J, with 9 bases in between. Written as DNA, the CDR3 is TGTGCCAGCAGCCCAGGCCCTTCCTACGAGCAGTACTTC. This sequence encodes CASSPGPSYEQYF.

This clone was seen a single time. The chain couples TRBV7-6 to TRBJ2-7; TRBD1 is a possible D gene (7 bases). This CDR3 is built from 14 residues. The V and J ends lost 5 bases and 7 bases respectively, with 18 bases between them. Germline CDR1 reads SGHVS; CDR2 reads FNYEAQ. This CDR3 reads CASSGGQTGREQYF. In nucleotides, the CDR3 is TGTGCCAGCAGCGGGGGCCAGACAGGGAGGGAGCAGTACTTC. The entire variable domain, with the rest obtained from reference TRBV7-6 and TRBJ2-7, is as follows: GAGVSQSPRYKVTKRGQDVALRCDPISGHVSLYWYRQALGQGPEFLTYFNYEAQQDKSGLPNDRFSAERPEGSISTLTIQRTEQRDSAMYRCASSGGQTGREQYFGPGTRLTVT.

The chain uses TRBV4-2 and TRBJ2-1; TRBD2 agrees at 9 bases. With V trimmed by 0 bases and J by 8 bases, 8 bases remained unmatched. This CDR3 spans 16 amino acids. Germline V gene sequence: CDR1 LGHNA, CDR2 YNFKEQ. The CDR3 nucleotides are TGTGCCAGCAGCCAAGAACTGAGCGGGAGGTTCGATGAGCAGTTCTTC. Protein sequence: CASSQELSGRFDEQFF.

CDR3: CASSVALETGGSGELFF. CDR3 DNA sequence: TGTGCCAGCAGCGTAGCTCTCGAGACAGGGGGGTCCGGGGAGCTGTTTTTT. This chain links TRBV9 with TRBJ2-2, with TRBD1 matching over 9 bases. Looked up from germline, CDR1 is SGDLS and CDR2 is YYNGEE. The CDR3 runs to 17 residues. J gave up 6 bases and V 0 bases, and 9 bases lay outside the gene matches.